Following are 27 T cell receptor beta chains from one sample sequenced in a study of shared clonotypes between healthy human individuals. TCRdb's table, derived via immunoSEQ multiplex PCR, lists solely in-frame clones and lacks some. The sample lists roughly 2.5 million clones, more than 90% occurring once. What was sequenced was naive CD4+ T cells sorted from blood. Described subset: CD45RA+ positively selected. The receptors were gathered from a man aged 18 to 30 in good health.

This chain joins TRBV10-1 and TRBJ1-4; 9 positions match TRBD1. There are 17 residues in the CDR3. The germline V gene has CDR1 WNHNN and CDR2 SYGVQD (reference sequence). Unmatched junction bases numbered 12, after V lost 2 bases and J lost 8 bases. The DNA of the CDR3 is TGCGCCAGCAGTGAGCCGACTTGGACAGGGGTGGAAGAAAAACTGTTTTTT. As protein: CASSEPTWTGVEEKLFF.

The rearrangement links TRBV5-4 to TRBJ1-2; D is unresolved. This CDR3 has 13 amino acids. V lost 4 bases and J lost 8, with 15 bases in between. Germline V CDR1 and CDR2: SGHNT, YYREEE (reference sequence). The DNA for the CDR3 is TGTGCCAGCAGCCACCCCGACCAGTGGGGCTACACCTTC. Protein product: CASSHPDQWGYTF.

The chain couples TRBV6-5 to TRBJ2-5, with D possibly matching TRBD1 (9 bases). V was pared by 6 bases and J by 3 bases, with 17 bases between. Germline V gene sequence: CDR1 MNHEY, CDR2 SVGAGI. The CDR3 consists of 15 residues. Written as DNA, the CDR3 is TGTGCCAGCAGGGGACAGGGCGGGGGGAAAGAGACCCAGTACTTC. Amino acid sequence: CASRGQGGGKETQYF.

J is TRBJ1-4 and V is TRBV5-1; D uncertain. The CDR3 runs to 19 residues. In germline, CDR1 is SGHRS, CDR2 YFSETQ. Trimming shortened V by 5 bases and J by 4 bases, and 27 bases separated the two germline ends. Written as DNA, the CDR3 is TGCGCCAGCAGTCCCCTTGAGCCGGGTGAAGTCAGGAATAATGAAAAACTGTTTTTT. Its translation: CASSPLEPGEVRNNEKLFF.

The chain employs TRBV4-1 and TRBJ1-5; D is unclear. Germline CDR1 and CDR2: MGHRA and YSYEKL. Between the trimmed V and J ends, which lost 0 bases and 6 bases, there was a span of 12 bases. CDR3 length: 15 residues. DNA for the CDR3: TGCGCCAGCAGCCAAGAAGGAGGGATGGTTCAGCCCCAGCATTTT. It codes for CASSQEGGMVQPQHF.

This chain connects TRBV28 to TRBJ1-1; no reliable D call. The CDR3 is 14 residues long. Germline V gene data show CDR1 as MDHEN and CDR2 as SYDVKM. V dropped 2 bases and J dropped 7 bases, with 14 bases sitting between them. Here the CDR3 reads CASSLDPRVNEAFF. The DNA of the CDR3 is TGTGCCAGCAGTTTAGACCCCCGTGTTAATGAAGCTTTCTTT.

The V and J genes are TRBV18 and TRBJ1-1; D is uncertain. The V and J ends lost 3 bases and 0 bases respectively, with 11 bases between them. CDR3 length equals 15 residues. Germline-derived CDR1 and CDR2 are KGHSH and LQKENI. CDR3 amino acids: CASSPRGEMNTEAFF. The DNA for the CDR3 is TGTGCCAGCTCACCCCGGGGAGAGATGAACACTGAAGCTTTCTTT.

In the case of this clone: Other DNA sequences in this sample translate to the same CDR3. This chain links TRBV6-5 with TRBJ1-1; 8 bases line up with TRBD1. V trimming: 0 bases; J trimming: 2 bases; junction bases outside the gene matches: 2. The germline CDR1 and CDR2 sequences are MNHEY and SVGAGI. This CDR3 is 15 amino acids long. The CDR3 DNA sequence: TGTGCCAGCAGTTACTCGGCAGGGGGCAACACTGAAGCTTTCTTT. Amino acid sequence: CASSYSAGGNTEAFF.

The chain employs TRBV5-1 and TRBJ1-2; 9 positions agree with TRBD1. The CDR3 totals 14 residues. CDR1 and CDR2 (germline): SGHRS, YFSETQ. V dropped 0 bases and J dropped 13; count of bases not matched to a gene: 10. As DNA, the CDR3 is TGCGCCAGCAGCTTGGATCCGGGACAGGGAAGGGGCACCTTC. This sequence encodes CASSLDPGQGRGTF.

This sequence joins TRBV6-5 and TRBJ2-1; D is uncertain. There are 14 residues in the CDR3. V lost 2 bases and J lost 4, with 9 bases in between. Germline values: CDR1 MNHEY, CDR2 SVGAGI. The CDR3 spells CASSYPAPYNEQFF. For the CDR3, the DNA is TGTGCCAGCAGTTACCCAGCTCCATACAATGAGCAGTTCTTC.

This chain uses TRBV5-1 with TRBJ1-5; weak D call: TRBD1 (6 bases). The V gene's germline CDR1 is SGHRS and CDR2 YFSETQ. V gave up 1 base and J gave up 1 base, with 21 bases separating them. The CDR3 spans 19 residues. The CDR3 protein is CASSLPALPLGQSNQPQHF. The CDR3 DNA sequence: TGCGCCAGCAGCTTGCCTGCGCTCCCATTGGGACAAAGCAATCAGCCCCAGCATTTT.

V usage is TRBV4-1 and J usage is TRBJ1-2; tentative D call: TRBD1 (6 bases). The CDR3 spans 14 residues. Trimming pared 1 base from V and 5 bases from J, leaving 11 bases between. Germline V gives CDR1 MGHRA, CDR2 YSYEKL. Here the CDR3 DNA reads TGCGCCAGCAGCCAAGTCGGGACACCTTATGGCTACACCTTC. Its protein product is CASSQVGTPYGYTF.

The chain links TRBV30 to TRBJ2-5; tentative D call: TRBD1 (6 bases). CDR3 size: 12 residues. Germline assignment: CDR1 GTSNPN and CDR2 SVGIG (reference sequence). V lost 7 bases and J 5 bases, leaving 14 bases between the germline ends. The CDR3 spells CASAGVRETQYF. The CDR3 region has the DNA TGTGCCTCCGCAGGGGTCAGGGAGACCCAGTACTTC.

The V call is TRBV4-1, the J call TRBJ1-2; D call uncertain. V lost 0 bases and J lost 8, with 13 bases in between. The CDR3 extends over 14 amino acids. Germline values: CDR1 MGHRA, CDR2 YSYEKL. CDR3 amino acids: CASSQDNAYGGYTF. The CDR3 bases are TGCGCCAGCAGCCAAGATAATGCGTATGGGGGCTACACCTTC.

The chain combines TRBV11-3 with TRBJ2-2; TRBD1 agrees at 9 bases. This CDR3 is 15 amino acids long. The ends lost 5 bases at V and 7 bases at J; junction bases unmatched: 8. Germline V CDR1 and CDR2: SGHNT, YENEEA. CDR3 protein: CASSQWDRDVGELFF. In DNA form, the CDR3 reads TGTGCCAGCAGCCAGTGGGACAGGGATGTCGGGGAGCTGTTTTTT.

The chain combines TRBV7-2 with TRBJ1-2; 7 nucleotides align to TRBD1. Germline V gene sequence: CDR1 SGHTA, CDR2 FQGNSA. V dropped 1 base and J dropped 4; count of bases not matched to a gene: 3. The length of the CDR3 is 14 residues. CDR3 sequence: CASSLESGGYGYTF. The DNA for the CDR3 is TGTGCCAGCAGCTTAGAATCAGGGGGCTATGGCTACACCTTC.

This clone was recorded a few times. The rearrangement links TRBV30 to TRBJ1-5; D unclear. The CDR3 spans 14 residues. V was cut by 0 bases and J by 4 bases, with 10 bases left in between. Germline loops: CDR1 GTSNPN, CDR2 SVGIG (reference sequence). CDR3 DNA sequence: TGTGCCTGGAGTGTACCCGTGGATAATCAGCCCCAGCATTTT. Protein product: CAWSVPVDNQPQHF.

The V gene is TRBV6-1, the J gene TRBJ2-7, with 10 nucleotides matching TRBD2. CDR3 length: 16 amino acids. The trim removed 1 base at V and 2 bases at J, leaving 5 bases unmatched. Germline loops: CDR1 MNHNS, CDR2 SASEGT. CDR3 DNA sequence: TGTGCCAGCAGTGAAGAGATAGCGGGAGGACCCTACGAGCAGTACTTC. This gives the protein CASSEEIAGGPYEQYF.

The V and J genes are TRBV6-1 and TRBJ2-6; D is uncertain. The ends were cut back, 5 bases at V and 1 base at J, with 9 bases in the middle. CDR3 length: 15 residues. Germline V gene lookup returns CDR1 MNHNS and CDR2 SASEGT. The DNA of the CDR3 is TGTGCCAGCAGTTTCGGTATTTCTGGGGCCAACGTCCTGACTTTC. Translation gives CASSFGISGANVLTF.

In regard to this clone: The identical CDR3 is also encoded by other nucleotide sequences in the sample. V is TRBV11-2 and J is TRBJ2-3; D is uncertain. The CDR3 length is 15 residues. V gave up 0 bases and J gave up 0 bases, with 7 bases separating them. Germline values: CDR1 SGHAT, CDR2 FQNNGV. The CDR3 nucleotides read TGTGCCAGCAGCTTAGATGGGCTGAGCACAGATACGCAGTATTTT. It is translated as CASSLDGLSTDTQYF.

The CDR3: CASSELGGSQNQPQHF. The CDR3 bases are TGTGCCAGCAGTGAATTAGGGGGGTCCCAGAATCAGCCCCAGCATTTT. The chain uses TRBV6-1 and TRBJ1-5, with a possible D match to TRBD1 (6 bases). Germline V gene lookup returns CDR1 MNHNS and CDR2 SASEGT. Trimming took off 2 bases at V and 4 bases at J, with 15 bases between the two ends. There are 16 residues in the CDR3.

The chain employs TRBV6-6 and TRBJ2-4; D is uncertain. Trimming shortened V by 0 bases and J by 0 bases, and 6 bases separated the two germline ends. The CDR3 is made up of 15 amino acids. Germline CDR1 is MNHNY and CDR2 is SVGAGI (reference sequence). In nucleotides, the CDR3 is TGTGCCAGCAGTTACTCCGGTTTAGCCAAAAACATTCAGTACTTC. Residues: CASSYSGLAKNIQYF.

The J gene is TRBJ1-2, the V gene TRBV25-1; no firm D call. CDR3 length: 12 amino acids. The germline V gene encodes CDR1 MGHDK and CDR2 SYGVNS. Trimming removed 2 bases at V and 8 bases at J, with 9 bases between. In DNA form, the CDR3 reads TGTGCCAGCAGTGAAGGGCCGTCCGGCTACACCTTC. Translating gives CASSEGPSGYTF.

The chain recombines TRBV7-8 with TRBJ2-4, with D possibly matching TRBD1 (5 bases). CDR3 length equals 16 residues. Looked up from germline, CDR1 is SGHVS and CDR2 is FQNEAQ. V shed 5 bases and J shed 0 bases, with 14 bases lying between them. The CDR3 DNA is TGTGCCAGCAGCCAAGACAGATTTTTAGCCAAAAACATTCAGTACTTC. Translating gives CASSQDRFLAKNIQYF.

This clone was detected only once. The chain recombines TRBV5-1 with TRBJ1-5, with D possibly being TRBD1 (5 bases). The germline V gene encodes CDR1 SGHRS and CDR2 YFSETQ. V lost 4 bases, J lost 2 bases, and 10 bases lay in between. The CDR3 totals 14 residues. The CDR3 DNA reads as TGCGCCAGCAGCGTAGGGGACGGCAATCAGCCCCAGCATTTT. It codes for CASSVGDGNQPQHF.

The V and J genes are TRBV18 and TRBJ2-7; a possible D gene is TRBD1 (6 bases). There are 15 residues in the CDR3. In germline, CDR1 is KGHSH, CDR2 LQKENI. Trimming left V 1 base short and J 7 bases short, with 17 bases between. The CDR3 protein is CASSPQDRSFGEQYF. The CDR3 nucleotides read TGTGCCAGCTCACCACAAGACAGGTCTTTCGGGGAGCAGTACTTC.

This chain joins TRBV6-5 and TRBJ1-2; no firm D call. This CDR3 spans 11 amino acids. The V end lost 6 bases, the J end lost 8 bases, and 10 bases lay between the germline ends. Germline-derived CDR1 and CDR2 are MNHEY and SVGAGI. The CDR3 sequence: CASRGGRGYTF. In DNA form, the CDR3 reads TGTGCCAGCAGGGGCGGCCGGGGCTACACCTTC.